The present T cell receptor (beta chain) was sequenced within a study of CXCR3-negative and CXCR3-positive naive CD8 T cells (dated by TCRdb to the late 2010s). Broadly, across the study: About 135 million TRB reads were obtained in total, roughly 1.5 +/- 0.3 million reads per library. Naive subsets from 5 or 6 donors and memory cells from 3 donors were included in the TRBV-TRBJ cluster analysis. The diversity and physicochemical repertoire analyses included around 10 donors pooled from two independent experiments. On the study overall, not on this receptor specifically: Repertoire diversity was comparably high in both naive subsets but much lower in memory CD8+ T cells. Because surface CD5, which has been linked to self-reactivity in mice, was comparable between naive subsets, TCR interaction strength was also inferred from TRB CDR3 physicochemical properties. Freshly isolated PBMCs were used for most assays because CXCR3 expression went down partially after cryopreservation. Similar TRBV-TRBJ usage was shown by naive CXCR3-negative and CXCR3-positive cells from the same donor, whereas distinct patterns were shown by memory cells. TRB CDR3s from CXCR3-positive naive cells showed higher hydrophobicity (lower Kidera factor 4), lower energy, and higher strength and volume indices than CXCR3-negative naive cells.

The CDR3 spans 12 residues, from the cysteine through the phenylalanine. No coding sequence is recorded. Sequences MNHNY (CDR1) and SVGAGI (CDR2) are obtained from the germline V gene (reference sequence). Note on this clonotype: Its antigen specificity is not known.

For every CD8+ T cell subset, around 300,000 cells were flow-sorted straight into RLT lysis buffer, and each subset was sorted in triplicate. To exclude memory contaminants, naive CD8+ T cells were stringently defined as CD45RO-CCR7+CD27+CD95-. Using standard density gradient centrifugation, peripheral blood mononuclear cells were isolated from buffy coats. Naive CXCR3-negative and CXCR3-positive CD8+ T cells were flow-sorted using a FACSAria III. Total RNA was extracted from sorted cells with an RNeasy Mini Kit. These reads were obtained on a NextSeq 550. The Human TCR Profiling Kit (MiLaboratory) was used to make UMI-labeled 5' RACE TRB cDNA libraries. cDNA synthesis used the entire amount of extracted RNA, and PCR amplification then used the entire amount of cDNA produced. Libraries were prepared in parallel with an identical number of PCR cycles. The paper's data handling went like this. MIGEC and MiXCR extracted about 49,000 +/- 11,000 unique UMI-labeled TRB cDNA molecules per library, requiring at least two reads per UMI. On average, roughly 40,000 +/- 10,000 functional in-frame TRB CDR3 nucleotide clonotypes lacking stop codons were found per library. Diversity metrics, including normalized Shannon-Wiener and Chao1, were computed in VDJtools after downsampling to 5000 UMI-labeled TRB molecules per sample. VDJtools was used to calculate clonotype-size-weighted physicochemical properties of the central five CDR3 residues, namely interaction energy, strength, volume and Kidera factor 4. The reads, reprocessed by TCRdb, yield one row per CDR3 protein sequence and no DNA. V and J calls and clone size were set by TCRdb, not the authors. The sample's table lists a count of about 130,000 distinct CDR3 sequences. The ten largest clonotypes hold 0.29% of the sample.

The sample was naive CXCR3- CD8+ T cells from blood. Explained via the paper, the cell subset or site label denotes: CD45RO-CCR7+CD27+CD95- naive CD8+ T cells lacking CXCR3 (TNR3-). This TCR derives from a human donor in good health. Some clones in this sample may be carry-over from other donors' samples. The V and J genes are TRBV6-6 and TRBJ2-7; the D call of TRBD2 rests on TCRdb alone, since no DNA is present to check it. The CDR3 region reads CASSGVRGEQYF.